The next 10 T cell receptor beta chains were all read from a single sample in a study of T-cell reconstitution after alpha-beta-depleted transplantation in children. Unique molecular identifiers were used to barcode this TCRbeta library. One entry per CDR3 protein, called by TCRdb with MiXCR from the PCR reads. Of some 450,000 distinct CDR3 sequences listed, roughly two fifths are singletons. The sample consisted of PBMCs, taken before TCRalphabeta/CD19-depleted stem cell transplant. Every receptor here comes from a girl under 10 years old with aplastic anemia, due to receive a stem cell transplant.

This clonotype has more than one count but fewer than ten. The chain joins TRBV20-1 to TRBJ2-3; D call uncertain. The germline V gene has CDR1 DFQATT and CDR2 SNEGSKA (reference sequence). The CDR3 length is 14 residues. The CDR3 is CTCFDSLGTDTQYF. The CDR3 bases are TGCACATGTTTCGACTCCCTCGGCACAGATACGCAGTATTTT.

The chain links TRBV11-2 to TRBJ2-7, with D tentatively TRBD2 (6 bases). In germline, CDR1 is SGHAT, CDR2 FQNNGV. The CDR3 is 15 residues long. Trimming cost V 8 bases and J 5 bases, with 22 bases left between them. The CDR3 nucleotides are TGTGCCAGCGCAAGAGTGCGGGGCCTGCCCAACGAGCAGTACTTC. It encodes CASARVRGLPNEQYF.

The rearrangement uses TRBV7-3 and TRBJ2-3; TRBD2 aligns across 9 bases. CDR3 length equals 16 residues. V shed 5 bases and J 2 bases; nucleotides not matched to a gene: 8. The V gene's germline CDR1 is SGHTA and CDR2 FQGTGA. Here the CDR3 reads CASSQVAGALTDTQYF. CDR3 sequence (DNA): TGTGCCAGCAGCCAAGTAGCGGGGGCCCTCACAGATACGCAGTATTTT.

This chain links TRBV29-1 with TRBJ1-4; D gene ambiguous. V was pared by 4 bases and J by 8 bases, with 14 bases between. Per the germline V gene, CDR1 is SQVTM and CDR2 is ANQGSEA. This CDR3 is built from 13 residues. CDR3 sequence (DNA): TGCAGCGTTGGGGCGTCGTCCCGGGAAAAACTGTTTTTT. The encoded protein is CSVGASSREKLFF. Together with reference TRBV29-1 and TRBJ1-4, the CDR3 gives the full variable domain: SAVISQKPSRDICQRGTSLTIQCQVDSQVTMMFWYRQQPGQSLTLIATANQGSEATYESGFVIDKFPISRPNLTFSTLTVSNMSPEDSSIYLCSVGASSREKLFFGSGTQLSVL.

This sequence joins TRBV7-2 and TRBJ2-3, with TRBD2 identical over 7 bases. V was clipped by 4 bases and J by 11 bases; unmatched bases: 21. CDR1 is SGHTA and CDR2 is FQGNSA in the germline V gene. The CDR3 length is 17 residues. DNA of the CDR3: TGTGCCAGCAGCTCGTATTCGGACTGGCCGGCCCGGGGGGAGCAGTATTTT. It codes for CASSSYSDWPARGEQYF. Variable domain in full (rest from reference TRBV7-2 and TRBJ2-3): GAGVSQSPSNKVTEKGKDVELRCDPISGHTALYWYRQSLGQGLEFLIYFQGNSAPDKSGLPSDRFSAERTGGSVSTLTIQRTQQEDSAVYLCASSSYSDWPARGEQYFGPGTRLTVL.

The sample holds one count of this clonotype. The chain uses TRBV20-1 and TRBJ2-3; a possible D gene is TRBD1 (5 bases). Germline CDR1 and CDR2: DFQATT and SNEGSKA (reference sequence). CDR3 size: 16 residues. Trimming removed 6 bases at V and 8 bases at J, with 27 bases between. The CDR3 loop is CSAPQTPQGRVATQYF. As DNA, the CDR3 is TGCAGTGCACCGCAAACCCCGCAGGGCCGCGTAGCTACGCAGTATTTT.

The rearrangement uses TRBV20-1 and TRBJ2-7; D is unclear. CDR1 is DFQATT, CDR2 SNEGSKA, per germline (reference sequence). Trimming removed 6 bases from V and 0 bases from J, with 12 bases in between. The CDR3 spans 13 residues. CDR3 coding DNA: TGCAGTGCGTTAACCGAGAGCTCCTACGAGCAGTACTTC. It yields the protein CSALTESSYEQYF.

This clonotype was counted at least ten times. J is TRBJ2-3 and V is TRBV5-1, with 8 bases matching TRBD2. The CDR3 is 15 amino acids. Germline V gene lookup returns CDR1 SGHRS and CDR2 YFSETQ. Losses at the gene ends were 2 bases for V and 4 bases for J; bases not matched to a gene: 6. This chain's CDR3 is CASSLMGLESDTQYF. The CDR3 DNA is TGCGCCAGCAGCTTAATGGGACTAGAATCAGATACGCAGTATTTT.

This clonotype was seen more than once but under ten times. In DNA, the CDR3 is TGCAGTGCCACCGGTGGGGGGAGGTCCTACGAGCAGTACTTC. It specifies CSATGGGRSYEQYF. V gene TRBV20-1 combines with J gene TRBJ2-7; D is perhaps TRBD2 (6 bases). With 6 bases removed from V and 1 base from J, the gap between germline ends came to 16 bases. The length of the CDR3 is 14 residues. Germline V gene sequence: CDR1 DFQATT, CDR2 SNEGSKA (reference sequence).

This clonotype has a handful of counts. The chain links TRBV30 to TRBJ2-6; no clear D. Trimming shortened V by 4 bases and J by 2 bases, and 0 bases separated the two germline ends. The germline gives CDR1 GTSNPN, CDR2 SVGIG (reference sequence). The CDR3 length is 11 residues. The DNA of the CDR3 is TGTGCCTGGACTGGGGCCAACGTCCTGACTTTC. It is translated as CAWTGANVLTF.